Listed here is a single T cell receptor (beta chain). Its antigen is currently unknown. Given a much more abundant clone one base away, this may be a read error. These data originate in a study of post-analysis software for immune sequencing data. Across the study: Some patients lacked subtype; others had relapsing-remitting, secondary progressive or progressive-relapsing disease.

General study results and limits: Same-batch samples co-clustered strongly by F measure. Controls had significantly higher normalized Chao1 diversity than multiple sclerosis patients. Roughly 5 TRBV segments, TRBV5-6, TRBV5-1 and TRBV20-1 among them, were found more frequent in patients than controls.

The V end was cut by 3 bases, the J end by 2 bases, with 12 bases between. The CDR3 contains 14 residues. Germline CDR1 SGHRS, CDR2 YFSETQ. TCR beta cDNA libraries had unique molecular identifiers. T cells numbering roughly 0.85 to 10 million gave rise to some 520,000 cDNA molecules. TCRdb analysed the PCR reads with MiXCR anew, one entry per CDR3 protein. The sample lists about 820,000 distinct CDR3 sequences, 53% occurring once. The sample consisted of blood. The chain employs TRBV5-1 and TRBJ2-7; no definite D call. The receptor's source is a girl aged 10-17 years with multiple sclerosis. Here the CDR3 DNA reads TGCGCCAGCAGCTGGGATCCGGTTACCTACGAGCAGTACTTC. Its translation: CASSWDPVTYEQYF.